These T cell receptor beta chains were read from a single sample in a study of response to subunit inactivated influenza vaccine. TCRdb reprocessed the RT-PCR reads with MiXCR, giving one entry per CDR3 protein. The data show around 470,000 distinct CDR3 sequences, with approximately 7.7% seen just once and 13% held by the top ten. The sample was PBMCs from blood, taken around 25 months after vaccination. These receptor sequences come from a man between 45 and 75 years old who received an inactivated influenza vaccine. Both conserved end residues are part of each CDR3. The D gene is left open where the match is weak. Clone size appears in some rows only: once, few, many, or a class for an expanded clone.

j_call,v_call,d_call,clone_size,cdr3_aa,cdr3_nt
TRBJ1-4,TRBV4-2,.,.,CASSRLGGRATNEKLFF,TGTGCCAGCAGCCGTCTAGGGGGAAGGGCAACTAATGAAAAACTGTTTTTT
TRBJ2-1,TRBV7-8,TRBD1,.,CASSLVGTGRWEQFF,TGTGCCAGCAGCTTAGTTGGGACAGGGCGATGGGAGCAGTTCTTC
TRBJ2-5,TRBV20-1,TRBD1,.,CSARDLTGGQETQYF,TGCAGTGCTAGAGATCTAACAGGGGGTCAAGAGACCCAGTACTTC
TRBJ2-5,TRBV12-3/TRBV12-4,.,.,CASSLAGLGQQGTQYF,TGTGCCAGCAGTTTAGCGGGTTTAGGACAGCAAGGGACCCAGTACTTC
TRBJ2-1,TRBV5-1,TRBD2,few,CASSFSGRAGHEQFF,TGCGCCAGCAGCTTTAGCGGGAGGGCCGGGCATGAGCAGTTCTTC
TRBJ2-1,TRBV5-1,.,.,CASSPSVSSYNEQFF,TGCGCCAGCAGTCCTAGCGTGAGCTCCTACAATGAGCAGTTCTTC
TRBJ2-1,TRBV5-6,.,few,CASSAGVPYNEQFF,TGTGCCAGCAGCGCAGGGGTTCCCTACAATGAGCAGTTCTTC
TRBJ2-4,TRBV28,TRBD1,.,CASSSGRDRGVFSKNIQYF,TGTGCCAGCAGTTCCGGCCGGGACAGGGGCGTTTTTTCCAAAAACATTCAGTACTTC
TRBJ2-1,TRBV29-1,.,.,CSVVRQGLNEQFF,TGCAGCGTCGTACGGCAGGGTCTGAATGAGCAGTTCTTC
TRBJ1-6,TRBV20-1,.,many,CSARDPDSYYNSPLHF,TGCAGTGCTAGAGATCCGGACAGTTACTATAATTCACCCCTCCACTTT
TRBJ1-2,TRBV4-1,.,.,CASSLPGDLTF,TGCGCCAGCAGCCTGCCGGGGGACCTCACCTTC
TRBJ2-1,TRBV6-2/TRBV6-3,TRBD2,many,CASSHGLAGLNEQFF,TGTGCCAGCAGCCACGGACTAGCGGGACTGAATGAGCAGTTCTTC
TRBJ2-1,TRBV28,TRBD2,.,CASSLFSLAGGPNNEQFF,TGTGCCAGCAGTCTGTTTTCACTAGCGGGGGGGCCAAACAATGAGCAGTTCTTC
TRBJ2-7,TRBV28,TRBD1,many,CASSFYRGISYEQYF,TGTGCCAGCAGTTTTTACAGGGGGATAAGCTACGAGCAGTACTTC
TRBJ2-1,TRBV7-2,.,.,CASSPRRGAQTNEQFF,TGTGCCAGCAGCCCCCGTCGGGGGGCACAAACCAATGAGCAGTTCTTC
TRBJ1-5,TRBV5-5,.,many,CASSLALYNQPQHF,TGTGCCAGCAGCTTGGCTCTGTACAATCAGCCCCAGCATTTT
TRBJ2-7,TRBV18,.,few,CASSPPGSYYEQYF,TGTGCCAGCTCACCCCCGGGCAGCTACTACGAGCAGTACTTC
TRBJ2-2,TRBV29-1,.,few,CSVVHTNTGELFF,TGCAGCGTTGTCCACACGAACACCGGGGAGCTGTTTTTT
TRBJ2-1,TRBV7-8,.,few,CASSLVFIRSYNEQFF,TGTGCCAGCAGCTTAGTTTTTATTCGCTCCTACAATGAGCAGTTCTTC
TRBJ2-7,TRBV28,TRBD2,many,CASSTAGGTDEQYF,TGTGCCAGCAGTACAGCCGGGGGGACGGACGAGCAGTACTTC
TRBJ1-3,TRBV11-2,.,many,CASSKSGAGNTIYF,TGTGCCAGCAGCAAGTCAGGGGCTGGAAACACCATATATTTT
TRBJ1-1,TRBV29-1,.,many,CSVGGINTEAFF,TGCAGCGTTGGCGGTATAAACACTGAAGCTTTCTTT
TRBJ2-1,TRBV20-1,.,few,CSAREGYNEQFF,TGCAGTGCTAGAGAGGGCTATAATGAGCAGTTCTTC
TRBJ2-4,TRBV20-1,TRBD2,many,CSGSGRGKNIQYF,TGCAGTGGTAGCGGGAGAGGCAAAAACATTCAGTACTTC
TRBJ2-1,TRBV9,.,.,CASSVEFQGNNEQFF,TGTGCCAGCAGCGTAGAGTTTCAGGGAAACAATGAGCAGTTCTTC
TRBJ2-5,TRBV4-1,.,few,CASSQNTQAVVGTQYF,TGCGCCAGCAGCCAAAATACACAAGCCGTAGTTGGGACCCAGTACTTC
TRBJ2-5,TRBV19,TRBD1,.,CASRQQGRGTQYF,TGTGCCAGTAGGCAACAGGGGAGAGGGACCCAGTACTTC
TRBJ1-1,TRBV18,.,.,CASSPLSPMNTEAFF,TGTGCCAGCTCACCACTAAGTCCTATGAACACTGAAGCTTTCTTT
TRBJ2-5,TRBV7-3,.,.,CASSLGNLRGVETQYF,TGTGCCAGCAGCTTAGGAAACCTCAGGGGGGTGGAGACCCAGTACTTC
TRBJ1-1,TRBV5-5,.,.,CASSLAGAGLVSTEAFF,TGTGCCAGCAGCTTGGCCGGGGCAGGGCTTGTTTCCACTGAAGCTTTCTTT
TRBJ1-1,TRBV19,.,.,CASTGPGRNTEAFF,TGTGCCAGTACAGGACCCGGGAGGAACACTGAAGCTTTCTTT
TRBJ2-3,TRBV14,.,.,CASSRDSGLNTDTQYF,TGTGCCAGCAGCCGGGATTCGGGACTTAACACAGATACGCAGTATTTT
TRBJ2-2,TRBV10-3,.,few,CAISESNVGSAGELFF,TGTGCCATCAGTGAGTCGAATGTAGGGTCGGCCGGGGAGCTGTTTTTT
TRBJ2-3,TRBV12-3/TRBV12-4,TRBD1,.,CASSLRVTGGPDTQYF,TGTGCCAGCAGTTTAAGGGTGACAGGGGGCCCAGATACGCAGTATTTT
TRBJ2-1,TRBV11-2,.,.,CASSLEAQSNNEQFF,TGTGCCAGCAGCTTAGAGGCTCAGTCGAACAATGAGCAGTTCTTC
TRBJ2-2,TRBV7-9,.,.,CASLGGGQPENTGELFF,TGTGCCAGCCTAGGCGGCGGACAGCCCGAGAACACCGGGGAGCTGTTTTTT
TRBJ2-2,TRBV10-2,TRBD1,.,CASRGSPGGWHSGELFF,TGCGCCAGCAGGGGGTCCCCAGGGGGCTGGCATTCCGGGGAGCTGTTTTTT
TRBJ2-7,TRBV19,.,few,CASSIGSSGADEQYF,TGTGCCAGTAGTATAGGGAGCAGTGGGGCGGACGAGCAGTACTTC
TRBJ2-1,TRBV5-4,.,.,CASSLTLGGYNEQFF,TGTGCCAGCAGCTTGACCCTAGGGGGGTACAATGAGCAGTTCTTC
TRBJ2-7,TRBV6-2/TRBV6-3,.,.,CASSYTDFYEQYF,TGTGCCAGCAGTTATACAGATTTCTACGAGCAGTACTTC